This entry describes one TCR beta chain. Its antigen is not identified. cDNA libraries of TCR beta carried unique molecular identifiers. TCRdb reanalysed the PCR reads using MiXCR and keeps one entry per CDR3 protein. The data hold around 440,000 distinct CDR3 sequences, with around 40% observed a single time. This CDR3 has 15 amino acids. Trimming removed 6 bases from V and 4 bases from J; junction bases left unmatched: 10. Germline V lookup: CDR1 KGHSH, CDR2 LQKENI. The data belong to a study of post-analysis software for immune sequencing data. Findings of the study overall: Patients carried roughly 5 TRBV segments more frequently than controls did, and TRBV5-6, TRBV5-1 and TRBV20-1 were among them.

The sequencing sample was made of blood. The genes are TRBV18 and TRBJ2-7; 9 positions match TRBD2. This clonotype was sampled from a girl between 5 and 17 years old with multiple sclerosis. CDR3 residues: CASSTIAGERYEQYF. The CDR3 bases are TGTGCCAGCTCGACAATAGCGGGAGAGAGATACGAGCAGTACTTC.